A selection of T cell receptor beta chains follows, all from one sample in a study of control samples from healthy donors and cancer patients. Clones were sequenced by immunoSEQ multiplex PCR, and TCRdb holds only the in-frame ones, with some missing. Of roughly 120,000 clones in the sample, around 90% were seen once. Input material: blood. Every receptor here comes from a woman aged 70-85 years in good health. The CDR3 runs from the conserved cysteine through the conserved F or W. D genes are given only for firm matches. Some rows have no size entry. The others give once, few or many, or a class for an expanded clone.

TRBJ1-1 - - TRBV10-1 TGCGCCAGCAGTGAGTCCTTAGGGGGGAGCACTGAAGCTTTCTTT CASSESLGGSTEAFF
TRBJ1-5 - - TRBV6-1 TGTGCCAGCAGTGAGAACGGCAATCAGCCCCAGCATTTT CASSENGNQPQHF
TRBJ1-3 - - TRBV5-1 TGCGCCAGCAGCCCCGGACAGCTCTCTGGAAACACCATATATTTT CASSPGQLSGNTIYF
TRBJ1-6 - - TRBV3-1/TRBV3-2 TGTGCCAGCAGCCAAGCGTATTCACCCCTCCACTTT CASSQAYSPLHF
TRBJ1-6 - - TRBV23-1 TGCGCCAGCAGTCAACCGAGCTCACCCCTCCACTTT CASSQPSSPLHF
TRBJ1-1 - - TRBV6-5 TGTGCCAGCAGTACTCAGGGCAACATGAACACTGAAGCTTTCTTT CASSTQGNMNTEAFF
TRBJ1-4 - - TRBV7-9 TGTGCCAGCAGCACCCTCGGGTACGGTAATGAAAAACTGTTTTTT CASSTLGYGNEKLFF
TRBJ1-1 - - TRBV6-5 TGTGCCAGCAGTTACAAGGTGGACACTGAAGCTTTCTTT CASSYKVDTEAFF
TRBJ1-6 TRBD1 once TRBV19 TGTGCCAGTAGGGGACAGGGGGCAGAGTATAATTCACCCCTCCACTTT CASRGQGAEYNSPLHF
TRBJ1-5 - - TRBV6-6 TGTGCCAGCAGTCGTTCACCCGGGACGGGGGGCGACCAGCCCCAGCATTTT CASSRSPGTGGDQPQHF
TRBJ1-1 - - TRBV2 TGTGCCAGCAGTGAACTGGGGGCCACTGAAGCTTTCTTT CASSELGATEAFF
TRBJ1-2 - - TRBV7-9 TGTGCCAGCAGCCTAGAAACGGGCCAGGGAGGACGCTACACCTTC CASSLETGQGGRYTF
TRBJ2-7 - - TRBV19 TGTGCCAGTAGTATAGTAGGAAGGGGTGGCGAGCAGTACTTC CASSIVGRGGEQYF
TRBJ2-3 TRBD2 once TRBV19 TGTGCCAGTAGTATGAGCGGGGGGTCGTCAGATACGCAGTATTTT CASSMSGGSSDTQYF
TRBJ2-1 - - TRBV10-3 TGTGCCATCAGCTTTCCCGGGAACAATGAGCAGTTCTTC CAISFPGNNEQFF
TRBJ1-5 - few TRBV5-1 TGCGCCAGCAGCTTATCAGGGGCCCGGAATCAGCCCCAGCATTTT CASSLSGARNQPQHF
TRBJ1-4 - - TRBV19 TGTGCCAGTAGTACCCCGGGGAGGGGCGCAACTAATGAAAAACTGTTTTTT CASSTPGRGATNEKLFF
TRBJ2-3 TRBD1 medium-sized TRBV19 TGTGCCAGTAGCATACAGGGGACGGATACGCAGTATTTT CASSIQGTDTQYF
TRBJ2-7 - - TRBV11-2 TGTGCCAGCAGCTTAGAGGCCCCTAGCTCCTACGAGCAGTACTTC CASSLEAPSSYEQYF
TRBJ2-2 TRBD2 - TRBV2 TGTGCCAGCAGTGTGCAGACTAGCGGCACCGGGGAGCTGTTTTTT CASSVQTSGTGELFF
TRBJ2-2 - - TRBV7-3 TGTGCCAGCAGCCAGGAGTCCTCAGGAGGAACCGGGGAGCTGTTTTTT CASSQESSGGTGELFF
TRBJ1-6 - - TRBV4-3 TGCGCCAGCAGCCCGAAGACCCAGAATTCACCCCTCCACTTT CASSPKTQNSPLHF
TRBJ2-7 - - TRBV5-6 TGTGCCAGCAGCGTGAGCTCCTACGAGCAGTACTTC CASSVSSYEQYF
TRBJ2-7 TRBD1 - TRBV19 TGTGCCAGTAAAAGACAGGGGGCGCTTTACGAGCAGTACTTC CASKRQGALYEQYF
TRBJ2-6 - - TRBV12-3/TRBV12-4 TGTGCCAGCAGTCCTGCTGGGGCCAACGTCCTGACTTTC CASSPAGANVLTF
TRBJ2-2 - - TRBV15 TGTGCCACCAGCAGAGATCTTCGAAAATTGGACACCGGGGAGCTGTTTTTT CATSRDLRKLDTGELFF
TRBJ2-7 - once TRBV3-1/TRBV3-2 TGTGCCAGCAGCGGGGGACACCGCTCCTACGAGCAGTACTTC CASSGGHRSYEQYF
TRBJ2-4 TRBD2 - TRBV7-2 TGTGCCAGCAGCATTAGCGGGGGAAGGAACATTCAGTACTTC CASSISGGRNIQYF
TRBJ1-6 - few TRBV5-1 TGCGCCAGCAGCTTCTCCGGGACACCAAATTCACCCCTCCACTTT CASSFSGTPNSPLHF
TRBJ2-6 TRBD1 - TRBV5-1 TGCGCCAGCAGCCTACAGGGGGCCTCTGGGGCCAACGTCCTGACTTTC CASSLQGASGANVLTF
TRBJ1-1 - few TRBV27 TGTGCCAGCAGTCTCACGGGACAATTCACTGAAGCTTTCTTT CASSLTGQFTEAFF
TRBJ2-7 TRBD2 - TRBV6-5 TGTGCCAGCAGTTACTCGAAGCGGGGGGGCCAGTACGAGCAGTACTTC CASSYSKRGGQYEQYF
TRBJ1-1 - - TRBV3-1/TRBV3-2 TGTGCCAGCAGCCAAGTAGGGGCCGAGACTGAAGCTTTCTTT CASSQVGAETEAFF
TRBJ1-4 - once TRBV10-3 TGTGCCATCAGAGACGGAGCGGGGGAAAAACTGTTTTTT CAIRDGAGEKLFF
TRBJ1-3 - - TRBV11-2 TGTGCCAGCAGCTTAGACTCGGAGACGAATTGGAACACCATATATTTT CASSLDSETNWNTIYF
TRBJ1-1 - - TRBV27 TGTGCCAGCAGACCCGGGGGGCCTCCCACTGAAGCTTTCTTT CASRPGGPPTEAFF
TRBJ2-5 TRBD2 - TRBV27 TGTGCCAGCAGTTTATTGGGACTAGCGGAAGAGACCCAGTACTTC CASSLLGLAEETQYF
TRBJ1-6 - - TRBV2 TGTGCCAGCAGTGAAAAGGGGACCTCTGGGGGTTCACCCCTCCACTTT CASSEKGTSGGSPLHF
TRBJ2-7 TRBD1 - TRBV4-2 TGTGCCAGCAGCCAACCGGGGACAGCGATGAGCGAGCAGTACTTC CASSQPGTAMSEQYF
TRBJ2-2 - once TRBV7-2 TGTGCCAGCAGCTTATTCCGAGGGATAAGTACCGGGGAGCTGTTTTTT CASSLFRGISTGELFF
TRBJ1-5 - - TRBV7-2 TGTGCCAGCAGCCCGGGACACGGGGGGGGGACGAGGCAGCCCCAGCATTTT CASSPGHGGGTRQPQHF
TRBJ1-2 - - TRBV10-2 TGCGCCAGCAGTGAAGGGTCTGGCTACACCTTC CASSEGSGYTF
TRBJ2-3 - - TRBV7-6 TGTGCCAGCAGCTTATTTACGGGACCCACAGATACGCAGTATTTT CASSLFTGPTDTQYF
TRBJ1-1 - - TRBV12-3/TRBV12-4 TGTGCCAGCAGTTCCCGGGACCTTGAAGCTTTCTTT CASSSRDLEAFF
TRBJ1-5 TRBD1 - TRBV19 TGTGCCAGTAGTCTAGGGACAGTCACTCAGCCCCAGCATTTT CASSLGTVTQPQHF
TRBJ2-3 - - TRBV7-2 TGTGCCAGCAGCCGTAGTCCCCCGGGGGGCGGGACAGATACGCAGTATTTT CASSRSPPGGGTDTQYF
TRBJ1-4 - - TRBV7-8 TGTGCCAGCAGCGTGGGCGGTGCAACTAATGAAAAACTGTTTTTT CASSVGGATNEKLFF
TRBJ2-7 TRBD1 - TRBV24-1 TGTGCCACCAGTGATTTTTCGAGACAGGGTGGGTACGAGCAGTACTTC CATSDFSRQGGYEQYF
TRBJ1-2 - - TRBV19 TGTGCCAGTAGTATCAGACAACCTAACTATGGCTACACCTTC CASSIRQPNYGYTF
TRBJ2-3 TRBD2 - TRBV29-1 TGCAGCGTCCTGTGGAGGAGCGGGGGAACCACAGATACGCAGTATTTT CSVLWRSGGTTDTQYF
TRBJ1-1 - - TRBV24-1 TGTGCCACCCGCCGGGGGGAAGCTGAAGCTTTCTTT CATRRGEAEAFF
TRBJ2-7 - - TRBV30 TGTGCCTGGAGTTGGGGTTACGAGCAGTACTTC CAWSWGYEQYF
TRBJ1-3 - - TRBV9 TGTGCCAGCAGCGCAGGCGACGGTCCTGGAAACACCATATATTTT CASSAGDGPGNTIYF
TRBJ2-4 - - TRBV7-2 TGTGCCAGCAGCTTCCGAGCATACTCCTCCGGGAAGGTTCGAGACATTCAGTACTTC CASSFRAYSSGKVRDIQYF